This T cell receptor beta chain is drawn from a study of Ad26.COV2.S vaccination and SARS-CoV-2 variants. Looking at the study overall: In the COV1001 trial, the donor was in the Ad26.COV2.S arm. Doses of Ad26.COV2.S were injected into muscle once or twice, 56 days apart.

Sequenced by immunoSEQ multiplex PCR; TCRdb stores in-frame clones only, minus some. In the table there are about 460,000 clones, 80% to 90% of which are singletons. Treatment denoted: over 15 received Ad26.COV2.S at low or high dose, single or two shots; 5 received placebo; per-sample allocation not given. Repertoires come from day 63 after the first vaccine or placebo injection. The sequencing used peripheral blood, collected in a trial of Ad26.COV2.S vaccine versus placebo. This clonotype originated in a person aged 18-65 years who received the Ad26.COV2.S COVID-19 vaccine or a placebo.

The CDR3 loop reads CASSLLVNTEAFF. The CDR3 nucleotides are TGTGCCAGCAGCTTGCTCGTCAACACTGAAGCTTTCTTT. This chain connects TRBV5-4 to TRBJ1-1; D is unresolved. Germline V gene sequence: CDR1 SGHNT, CDR2 YYREEE (reference sequence). The V gene lost 1 base and the J gene lost 2 bases, with 6 bases spanning the gap. This CDR3 comprises 13 residues.